A single sample gave rise to the 20 T cell receptor beta chains below, sequenced in a study of vaccination and CD4 T cells after COVID-19. Treatment reported: roughly 10-day PBMC culture with coronavirus spike peptide pools or control peptides (ViraFEST assay). These CD4+ T cells came from an unexposed donor, sampled before the COVID-19 pandemic (2011-2018). The assay that was used to sequence DNA from cultured CD4+ T cells was the Oncomine TCR Beta short-read assay. The authors extracted genomic DNA from cultured CD4+ T cells. MiXCR was run by TCRdb on the PCR reads, yielding one entry per CDR3 protein. The table includes under 7,000 distinct CDR3 sequences, more than 30% detected once. For these receptors, no antigen is known. Sequencing used CD4+ T cells from blood, cultured in vitro. The receptors here all came from a human donor in good health.

V and J are TRBV7-2 and TRBJ1-1; D ambiguous. The CDR3 length is 15 residues. V gave up 0 bases and J gave up 4 bases, with 12 bases separating them. CDR1 SGHTA and CDR2 FQGNSA come from the germline V gene. The CDR3 loop reads CASSLASVRTTEAFF. CDR3 bases: TGTGCCAGCAGCTTAGCGTCTGTCCGGACCACTGAAGCTTTCTTT.

This chain joins TRBV6-2 or TRBV6-3 and TRBJ1-2, with 9 nucleotides matching TRBD1. V gave up 5 bases and J gave up 3 bases; unmatched junction bases: 16. Germline CDR1 reads MNHEY; CDR2 reads SVGEGT. CDR3 length: 18 amino acids. In DNA, the CDR3 is TGTGCCAGCAGTACTCGTCGGGACAGGGTAATCGGCTACTATGGCTACACCTTC. It translates to CASSTRRDRVIGYYGYTF.

J is TRBJ1-3 and V is TRBV6-1, with D possibly being TRBD1 (5 bases). The CDR3 is made up of 14 amino acids. Germline V gene data show CDR1 as MNHNS and CDR2 as SASEGT. Between the trimmed V and J ends, which lost 7 bases and 8 bases, there was a span of 18 bases. CDR3 nucleotide sequence: TGTGCCAGCACCCAGAGGGCAGGGACGGACACCATATATTTT. This encodes CASTQRAGTDTIYF.

Concerning this clonotype itself: Since the CDR3 does not end with the conserved phenylalanine or tryptophan, this likely comes from a read error. The chain has TRBV28 and TRBJ2-7; 10 nucleotides match TRBD2. V trimming: 7 bases; J trimming: 7 bases; junction bases outside the gene matches: 10. The CDR3 is 14 residues long. The germline CDR1 and CDR2 sequences are MDHEN and SYDVKM. The CDR3 is CASTESGRAWEQYY. The CDR3 DNA follows: TGTGCCAGCACCGAGAGCGGGAGGGCCTGGGAGCAGTACTAC.

Of note for this clonotype: An end of the junction differs from the germline gene, which may be a read error. The CDR3 spells CASSPSPGYEQYF. DNA for the CDR3: TGTGCTAGCAGCCCTTCACCCGGCTACGAGCAGTACTTC. V usage is TRBV7-7 and J usage is TRBJ2-7; no firm D call. There are 13 residues in the CDR3. Germline V gene lookup returns CDR1 SSHAT and CDR2 FNYEAQ (reference sequence). The full variable domain, its missing parts supplied by reference TRBV7-7 and TRBJ2-7, is GAGVSQSPRYKVTKRGQDVTLRCDPISSHATLYWYQQALGQGPEFLTYFNYEAQPDKSGLPSDRFSAERPEGSISTLTIQRTEQRDSAMYRCASSPSPGYEQYFGPGTRLTVT.

This clonotype was observed a handful of times. This rearrangement joins TRBV6-5 to TRBJ2-5; D is unresolved. Germline CDR1 and CDR2: MNHEY and SVGAGI. Trimming cost V 0 bases and J 8 bases, with 19 bases left between them. This CDR3 contains 16 residues. CDR3 DNA: TGTGCCAGCAGTTACTCCACCGTCGGTCCCTCAGGAACCCAGTACTTC. Translation: CASSYSTVGPSGTQYF.

V and J are TRBV6-5 and TRBJ2-7; 8 bases map to TRBD1. This CDR3 has 13 amino acids. The V and J ends lost 4 bases and 5 bases, in that order; junction bases with no gene match: 4. Germline V gene sequence: CDR1 MNHEY, CDR2 SVGAGI. Here the CDR3 DNA reads TGTGCCAGCAGTTCCACGGACAGGGACGAGCAGTACTTC. It encodes CASSSTDRDEQYF.

The genes are TRBV20-1 and TRBJ2-7; 8 nucleotides align to TRBD1. The ends lost 3 bases at V and 2 bases at J; junction bases unmatched: 6. The CDR3 consists of 14 residues. Germline CDR1 reads DFQATT; CDR2 reads SNEGSKA (reference sequence). The CDR3 loop is CSASKRDRPYEQYF. DNA of the CDR3: TGCAGTGCTAGCAAACGGGACAGGCCCTACGAGCAGTACTTC.

A few counts support this clonotype. The chain couples TRBV14 to TRBJ2-7, with 14 bases that match TRBD2. With 2 bases clipped from V and 4 bases from J, the junction kept 7 bases outside the gene matches. The CDR3 runs to 17 residues. Germline loops: CDR1 SGHDN, CDR2 FVKESK. This CDR3 is CASSQPGLAGAWYEQYF. In DNA, the CDR3 is TGTGCCAGCAGCCAACCGGGACTAGCGGGAGCATGGTACGAGCAGTACTTC.

This clonotype came up a few times. The chain has TRBV6-4 and TRBJ2-5; 7 positions agree with TRBD1. J was trimmed by 1 base and V by 10 bases; bases with no gene match: 6. CDR1 is MRHNA and CDR2 is SNTAGT in the germline V gene. The CDR3 totals 13 residues. The CDR3 DNA follows: TGTGCCAACCCGACAGGGCCCCAAGAGACCCAGTACTTC. Its translation: CANPTGPQETQYF.

The chain has TRBV7-2 and TRBJ1-2; D may be TRBD1 (6 bases). The CDR3 runs to 14 residues. From germline, CDR1 is SGHTA and CDR2 FQGNSA. V was cut by 5 bases and J by 6 bases, with 16 bases left in between. CDR3: CASSGRDTVNGYTF. The CDR3 DNA sequence: TGTGCCAGCAGCGGACGGGACACAGTCAATGGCTACACCTTC.

The chain recombines TRBV2 with TRBJ2-1, with D unclear. Trimming shortened V by 4 bases and J by 8 bases, and 12 bases separated the two germline ends. Germline V gene sequence: CDR1 SNHLY, CDR2 FYNNEI. The CDR3 consists of 13 residues. The CDR3 here is CASSGTAFDEQFF. The CDR3 nucleotides are TGTGCCAGCAGTGGAACAGCTTTCGATGAGCAGTTCTTC.

The chain has TRBV4-2 and TRBJ2-4; possibly TRBD2 for D (7 bases). CDR1 is LGHNA, CDR2 YNFKEQ, per germline. The V and J ends lost 1 base and 0 bases respectively, with 16 bases between them. This CDR3 contains 18 residues. In DNA, the CDR3 is TGTGCCAGCAGCCAAGGGCCTACAGGGAGGGGAGCCAAAAACATTCAGTACTTC. Amino acids: CASSQGPTGRGAKNIQYF.

This clonotype was detected only a few times. The V gene is TRBV6-2 or TRBV6-3, the J gene TRBJ2-1, with 8 bases identical to TRBD2. Losses at the gene ends were 6 bases for V and 5 bases for J; bases not matched to a gene: 15. There are 17 residues in the CDR3. CDR1 MNHEY and CDR2 SVGEGT come from the germline V gene. The CDR3 here is CASRHRSGRVEHNEQFF. The CDR3 coding sequence is TGTGCCAGCAGGCACCGCAGCGGGAGAGTGGAGCACAATGAGCAGTTCTTC.

This rearrangement joins TRBV4-3 to TRBJ1-2; D remains ambiguous. The CDR3 consists of 13 residues. CDR1 is LGHNA and CDR2 is YSLEER in the germline V gene. The V end was cut by 1 base, the J end by 5 bases, with 8 bases between. The CDR3 coding sequence is TGCGCCAGCAGCCAAGCCCCCTTGTATGGCTACACCTTC. As protein: CASSQAPLYGYTF.

The gene calls are TRBV20-1 and TRBJ2-5; TRBD1 matches 7 bases. This CDR3 is 13 amino acids long. Germline V gives CDR1 DFQATT, CDR2 SNEGSKA (reference sequence). Trimming at V came to 8 bases and at J to 5 bases, leaving 11 bases not matched to a gene. The CDR3 DNA sequence: TGCAGTCCCCGGACAGGCCTGAGGGAGACCCAGTACTTC. Encoded protein: CSPRTGLRETQYF.

This sequence joins TRBV24-1 and TRBJ2-5; D possibly corresponds to TRBD2 (5 bases). This CDR3 is 15 amino acids long. The V gene's germline CDR1 is KGHDR and CDR2 SFDVKD. V was trimmed by 12 bases and J by 2 bases, leaving 21 bases between them. CDR3 nucleotides: TGTGCCGCCGGCCCCGGGCGGGCACTACAAGAGACCCAGTACTTC. Encoded protein: CAAGPGRALQETQYF.

The sample holds a few counts of this clonotype. This sequence joins TRBV2 and TRBJ2-7; a possible D gene is TRBD1 (6 bases). Trimming removed 4 bases from V and 3 bases from J, with 13 bases in between. The length of the CDR3 is 14 residues. Germline V lookup: CDR1 SNHLY, CDR2 FYNNEI. The CDR3 is CASSVGSGDYEQYF. CDR3 nucleotides: TGTGCCAGCAGTGTTGGTTCAGGGGACTACGAGCAGTACTTC.

This clonotype occurred a few times. As DNA, the CDR3 is TGCAGTGCTAGAAGTCTCTCGGCGGGGGCCTACAATGAGCAGTTCTTC. It encodes CSARSLSAGAYNEQFF. J is TRBJ2-1 and V is TRBV20-1; 7 bases align to TRBD2. Germline V lookup: CDR1 DFQATT, CDR2 SNEGSKA (reference sequence). The ends lost 2 bases at V and 2 bases at J; junction bases unmatched: 9. CDR3 length: 16 residues.

In its sample, this clonotype ranks as medium-sized. The V gene is TRBV6-2 or TRBV6-3, the J gene TRBJ2-1, with 12 bases fitting TRBD2. This CDR3 spans 15 amino acids. The J segment lost 5 bases and the V segment lost 9 bases, leaving 8 bases of the junction unmatched. Germline assignment: CDR1 MNHEY and CDR2 SVGEGT. CDR3 bases: TGTGCCAGTACTGACCTAGCGGGAGGGGACAATGAGCAGTTCTTC. Translation gives CASTDLAGGDNEQFF.